The entry that follows covers one T cell receptor beta chain sequence. The sample holds other DNA sequences that translate to the same CDR3. This sample is part of a study of blood T cell repertoires in COVID-19. Study-wide background: The study drew acute and convalescent COVID-19 samples from the United States, Italy and Spain. Sample material is recorded as cDNA or gDNA derived from T cells, B-cell-depleted T cells, or PBMCs.

This CDR3 has 13 residues. V was pared by 1 base and J by 5 bases, with 0 bases of the junction left unmatched. Germline CDR1 and CDR2: LNHDA and SQIVND (reference sequence). In the authors' methods: Reference gene primer amplification gave estimated nucleated cell counts. Repertoires were generated with immunoSEQ multiplex PCR, while TCRdb's copy carries only in-frame clones and drops some. V, J and clone size derive from that table, while D and trimming were established from the DNA sequence. The profile shows about 140,000 clones, more than 60% of them singletons. The sequence was collected from a man aged 45-65 years with acute or convalescent COVID-19. The source material was peripheral blood. The chain employs TRBV19 and TRBJ2-5, with 8 bases fitting TRBD2. The CDR3 is CASSIVAGETQYF. The DNA for the CDR3 is TGTGCCAGTAGTATAGTAGCGGGGGAGACCCAGTACTTC.